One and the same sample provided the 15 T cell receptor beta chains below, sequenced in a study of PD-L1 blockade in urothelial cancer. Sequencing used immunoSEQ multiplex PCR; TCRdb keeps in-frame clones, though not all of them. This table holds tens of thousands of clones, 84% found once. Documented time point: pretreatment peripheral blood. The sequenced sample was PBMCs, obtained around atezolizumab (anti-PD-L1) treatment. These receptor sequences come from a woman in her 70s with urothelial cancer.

The CDR3 reads CSGSGTSTETQYF. The CDR3 DNA is TGCAGCGGTTCCGGGACTAGCACAGAGACCCAGTACTTC. The chain combines TRBV29-1 with TRBJ2-5, with 9 bases matching TRBD2. CDR3 length: 13 amino acids. V was pared by 7 bases and J by 4 bases, with 7 bases of the junction left unmatched. The V gene's germline CDR1 is SQVTM and CDR2 ANQGSEA.

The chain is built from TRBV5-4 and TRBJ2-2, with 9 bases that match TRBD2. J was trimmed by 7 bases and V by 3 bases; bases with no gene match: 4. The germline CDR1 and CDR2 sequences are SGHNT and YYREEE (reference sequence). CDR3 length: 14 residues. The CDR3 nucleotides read TGTGCCAGCAGCTCGGGACTAGCTGTCGGGGAGCTGTTTTTT. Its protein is CASSSGLAVGELFF.

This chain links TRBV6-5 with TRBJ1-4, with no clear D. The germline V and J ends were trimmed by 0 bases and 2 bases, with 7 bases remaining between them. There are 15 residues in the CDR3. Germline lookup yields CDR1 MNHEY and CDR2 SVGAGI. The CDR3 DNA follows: TGTGCCAGCAGTTACTCGATTCAGACTAATGAAAAACTGTTTTTT. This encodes CASSYSIQTNEKLFF.

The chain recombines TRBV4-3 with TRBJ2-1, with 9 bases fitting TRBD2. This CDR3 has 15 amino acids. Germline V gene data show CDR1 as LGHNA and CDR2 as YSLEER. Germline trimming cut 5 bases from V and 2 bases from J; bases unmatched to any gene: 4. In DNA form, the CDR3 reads TGCGCCAGCAGCTACAAGCGGGGGGCCTACAATGAGCAGTTCTTC. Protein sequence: CASSYKRGAYNEQFF.

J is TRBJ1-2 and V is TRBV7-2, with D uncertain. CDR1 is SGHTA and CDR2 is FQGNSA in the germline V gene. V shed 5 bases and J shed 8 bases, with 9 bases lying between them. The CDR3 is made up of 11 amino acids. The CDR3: CASSPVAGYTF. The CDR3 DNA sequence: TGTGCCAGCAGCCCCGTAGCCGGCTACACCTTC. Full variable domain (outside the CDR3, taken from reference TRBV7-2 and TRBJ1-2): GAGVSQSPSNKVTEKGKDVELRCDPISGHTALYWYRQSLGQGLEFLIYFQGNSAPDKSGLPSDRFSAERTGGSVSTLTIQRTQQEDSAVYLCASSPVAGYTFGSGTRLTVV.

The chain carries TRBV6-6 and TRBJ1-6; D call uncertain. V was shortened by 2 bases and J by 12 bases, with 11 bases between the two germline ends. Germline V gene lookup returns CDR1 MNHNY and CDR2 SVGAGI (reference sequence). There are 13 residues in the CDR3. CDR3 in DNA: TGTGCCAGCAGTTACGAACGACGACAACCCCTCCACTTT. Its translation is CASSYERRQPLHF.

DNA of the CDR3: TGTGCCAGCTCACGGGACAGGGGAGAGAATGAGCAGTTCTTC. Translated: CASSRDRGENEQFF. This chain uses TRBV18 with TRBJ2-1, with 10 nucleotides matching TRBD1. Unmatched junction bases numbered 4, after V lost 4 bases and J lost 7 bases. Per the germline V gene, CDR1 is KGHSH and CDR2 is LQKENI. CDR3 length equals 14 residues.

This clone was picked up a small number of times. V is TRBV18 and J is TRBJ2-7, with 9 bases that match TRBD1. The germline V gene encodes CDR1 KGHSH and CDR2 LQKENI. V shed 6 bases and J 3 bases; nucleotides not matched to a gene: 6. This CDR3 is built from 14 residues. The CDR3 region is CASSPWDRVYEQYF. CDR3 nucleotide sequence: TGTGCCAGCTCCCCCTGGGACAGGGTCTACGAGCAGTACTTC.

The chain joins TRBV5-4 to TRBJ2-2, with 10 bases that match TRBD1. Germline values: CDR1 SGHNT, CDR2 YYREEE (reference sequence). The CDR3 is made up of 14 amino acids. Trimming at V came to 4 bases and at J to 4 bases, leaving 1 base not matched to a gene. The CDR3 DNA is TGTGCCAGCAGCCGGACAGGGGGCACCGGGGAGCTGTTTTTT. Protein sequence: CASSRTGGTGELFF. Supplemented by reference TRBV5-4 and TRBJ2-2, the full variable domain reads ETGVTQSPTHLIKTRGQQVTLRCSSQSGHNTVSWYQQALGQGPQFIFQYYREEENGRGNFPPRFSGLQFPNYSSELNVNALELDDSALYLCASSRTGGTGELFFGEGSRLTVL.

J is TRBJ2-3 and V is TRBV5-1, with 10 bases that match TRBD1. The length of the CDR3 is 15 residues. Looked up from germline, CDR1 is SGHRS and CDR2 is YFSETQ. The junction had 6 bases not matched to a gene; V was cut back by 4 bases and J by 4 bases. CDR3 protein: CASSAGQGVADTQYF. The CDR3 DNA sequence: TGCGCCAGCAGCGCCGGACAGGGGGTGGCAGATACGCAGTATTTT. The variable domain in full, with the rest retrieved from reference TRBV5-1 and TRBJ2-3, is KAGVTQTPRYLIKTRGQQVTLSCSPISGHRSVSWYQQTPGQGLQFLFEYFSETQRNKGNFPGRFSGRQFSNSRSEMNVSTLELGDSALYLCASSAGQGVADTQYFGPGTRLTVL.

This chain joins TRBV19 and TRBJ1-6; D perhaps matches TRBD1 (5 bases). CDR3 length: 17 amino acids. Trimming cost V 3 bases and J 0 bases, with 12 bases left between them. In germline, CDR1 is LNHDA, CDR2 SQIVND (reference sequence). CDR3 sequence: CASSIGQSSSYNSPLHF. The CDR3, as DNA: TGTGCCAGTAGTATTGGACAATCCAGCTCCTATAATTCACCCCTCCACTTT.

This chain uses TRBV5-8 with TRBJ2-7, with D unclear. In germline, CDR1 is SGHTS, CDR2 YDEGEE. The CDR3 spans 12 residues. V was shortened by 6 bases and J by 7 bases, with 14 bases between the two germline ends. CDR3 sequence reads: CASTLGASEQYF. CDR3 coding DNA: TGTGCCAGCACCCTCGGTGCTTCAGAGCAGTACTTC.

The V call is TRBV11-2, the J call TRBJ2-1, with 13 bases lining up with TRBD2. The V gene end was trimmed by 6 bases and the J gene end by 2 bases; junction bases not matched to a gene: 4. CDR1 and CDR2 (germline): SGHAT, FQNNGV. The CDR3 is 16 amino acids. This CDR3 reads CASSSTSGRAYNEQFF. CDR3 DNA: TGTGCCAGCAGTTCAACTAGCGGGAGGGCCTACAATGAGCAGTTCTTC.

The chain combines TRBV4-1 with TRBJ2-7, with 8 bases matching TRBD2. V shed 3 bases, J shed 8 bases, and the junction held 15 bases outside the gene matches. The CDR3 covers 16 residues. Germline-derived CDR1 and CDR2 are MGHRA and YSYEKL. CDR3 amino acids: CASSHPRTGLGIKQYF. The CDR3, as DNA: TGCGCCAGCAGCCACCCCCGGACGGGACTAGGGATTAAGCAGTACTTC.

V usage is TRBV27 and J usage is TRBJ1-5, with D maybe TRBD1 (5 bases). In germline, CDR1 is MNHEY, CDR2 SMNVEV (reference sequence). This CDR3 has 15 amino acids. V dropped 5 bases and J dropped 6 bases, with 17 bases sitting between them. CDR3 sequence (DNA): TGTGCCAGCAGTCCGCACGGGTGGGGGGTTCAGCCCCAGCATTTT. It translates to CASSPHGWGVQPQHF.